A single sample gave rise to the 5 T cell receptor beta chains below, sequenced in a study of OX40 agonist ivuxolimab in advanced cancers. Data came from immunoSEQ multiplex PCR; TCRdb stores just in-frame clones and leaves some out. The sample has about 38,000 clones; about three quarters are singletons. Sample: CD4+ or CD8+ T cells sorted from blood, taken in a trial of the OX40 agonist ivuxolimab. The receptors come from an adult with an advanced solid tumor such as melanoma, head and neck, liver or kidney cancer.

The V and J genes are TRBV27 and TRBJ2-3; TRBD2 agrees at 9 bases. The junction had 5 bases not matched to a gene; V was cut back by 3 bases and J by 4 bases. Germline V CDR1 and CDR2: MNHEY, SMNVEV (reference sequence). The CDR3 sequence is 15 residues long. The CDR3 coding sequence is TGTGCCAGCAGTTTGCGAGGACTAGCGTCAGATACGCAGTATTTT. Translating it yields CASSLRGLASDTQYF.

The chain carries TRBV19 and TRBJ2-1; 9 bases map to TRBD2. CDR1 is LNHDA and CDR2 is SQIVND in the germline V gene (reference sequence). The CDR3 contains 15 residues. The J segment lost 5 bases and the V segment lost 7 bases, leaving 9 bases of the junction unmatched. CDR3: CASTSGLAKNNEQFF. The CDR3 nucleotides read TGTGCCAGTACCTCGGGACTAGCCAAAAACAATGAGCAGTTCTTC.

The chain employs TRBV7-2 and TRBJ1-4; D gene ambiguous. V gave up 3 bases and J gave up 0 bases, with 5 bases separating them. The CDR3 loop spans 14 amino acids. Germline V CDR1 and CDR2: SGHTA, FQGNSA. The CDR3 loop reads CASSFVATNEKLFF. CDR3 bases: TGTGCCAGCAGCTTCGTAGCAACTAATGAAAAACTGTTTTTT.

V is TRBV28 and J is TRBJ2-7, with TRBD1 identical over 10 bases. Germline lookup yields CDR1 MDHEN and CDR2 SYDVKM. V shed 5 bases and J 4 bases; nucleotides not matched to a gene: 8. The CDR3 spans 15 residues. CDR3 amino acids: CASSNLGTGVYEQYF. The CDR3 DNA reads TGTGCCAGCAGTAACCTCGGGACAGGGGTTTACGAGCAGTACTTC.

This clone was observed a single time. The CDR3 DNA sequence: TGTGCCAGCTCACCAATGACGGGAGGGCCTAACGAGCAGTACTTC. Protein product: CASSPMTGGPNEQYF. The chain uses TRBV18 and TRBJ2-7; TRBD2 agrees at 8 bases. The germline gives CDR1 KGHSH, CDR2 LQKENI. The CDR3 is made up of 15 amino acids. Trimming took 2 bases from V and 5 from J; bases not matched to a gene: 8.